This T cell receptor (beta chain) is drawn from a study of cytomegalovirus exposure and HLA in healthy donors. PCR employed 60 Vbeta and 13 Jbeta primers. Clones were read by immunoSEQ multiplex PCR, and TCRdb kept only the in-frame ones, dropping some. The profile shows about 97,000 clones, more than 70% of them singletons. The CDR3 is 13 amino acids. CDR1 and CDR2 from the germline V gene are GTSNPN and SVGIG (reference sequence). Trimming took off 2 bases at V and 6 bases at J, with 11 bases between the two ends. V and J are TRBV30 and TRBJ2-1; a weak D match, TRBD2 (6 bases). The TCR was taken from a man younger than 40 in good health and CMV-seronegative. The sequenced sample consisted of PBMCs. The CDR3, as DNA: TGTGCCTGGAGTACGGGAGTAGTCAATGAGCAGTTCTTC. It translates to CAWSTGVVNEQFF.